Below, 7 T cell receptor beta chains from the same sample are listed, as sequenced in a study of chronic HIV infection and antiretroviral therapy. TCRdb re-analysed the 5' RACE reads in MiXCR, keeping a single row per CDR3 protein. Counted here are 30,000 to 45,000 distinct CDR3 sequences, roughly 8% occurring once; the ten biggest clones make up 2.9%. The sample taken for sequencing was peripheral blood. Receptors originate from an adult who had HIV and had not received antiretroviral therapy, or was an uninfected healthy control (not recorded which).

This clonotype was picked up many times. The CDR3 DNA is TGCAGCGTTGGGACGGCTACCTACGAGCAGTACTTC. Its translation: CSVGTATYEQYF. This rearrangement joins TRBV29-1 to TRBJ2-7, with D unresolved. Germline CDR1 reads SQVTM; CDR2 reads ANQGSEA. The CDR3 contains 12 residues. V lost 4 bases and J lost 2, with 9 bases in between.

In this sample, this clonotype is medium-sized (0.01 to 0.1%). This rearrangement joins TRBV3-1 to TRBJ2-6; D uncertain. This CDR3 region has 15 residues. Trimming stripped 0 bases from V and 0 bases from J, with 3 bases between. Germline assignment: CDR1 LGHDT and CDR2 YNNKEL (reference sequence). DNA for the CDR3: TGTGCCAGCAGCCAAGACAGCTCTGGGGCCAACGTCCTGACTTTC. It is translated as CASSQDSSGANVLTF.

This clonotype is medium-sized (0.01 to 0.1%) by share. The V gene is TRBV20-1, the J gene TRBJ1-1; 11 positions match TRBD1. This CDR3 is built from 14 residues. The trim removed 5 bases at V and 3 bases at J, leaving 5 bases unmatched. The V gene's germline CDR1 is DFQATT and CDR2 SNEGSKA (reference sequence). CDR3 sequence: CSAGGDRGDTEAFF. CDR3 sequence (DNA): TGCAGTGCTGGGGGGGACAGGGGGGACACTGAAGCTTTCTTT.

This clonotype was recorded many times. V usage is TRBV28 and J usage is TRBJ2-1; D perhaps matches TRBD2 (6 bases). Trimming took 3 bases from V and 2 from J, leaving 11 bases between them. The CDR3 has 15 residues. Germline values: CDR1 MDHEN, CDR2 SYDVKM. The chain's CDR3 is CASSLIRETYNEQFF. The CDR3 coding sequence is TGTGCCAGCAGTTTGATTCGGGAGACCTACAATGAGCAGTTCTTC.

This clonotype came up many times. The chain links TRBV27 to TRBJ2-7; 7 positions agree with TRBD1. Trimming cost V 5 bases and J 2 bases; bases outside gene matches: 6. Germline CDR1 reads MNHEY; CDR2 reads SMNVEV (reference sequence). The CDR3 sequence is 14 residues long. CDR3 loop: CASSVGTEPYEQYF. DNA for the CDR3: TGTGCCAGCAGTGTCGGGACAGAACCCTACGAGCAGTACTTC.

This clonotype occurred a few times. V gene TRBV5-1 combines with J gene TRBJ2-7; possibly TRBD1 or TRBD2 for D (5 bases each). The germline V gene has CDR1 SGHRS and CDR2 YFSETQ. The CDR3 runs 14 residues. V dropped 0 bases and J dropped 0 bases, with 7 bases sitting between them. The CDR3: CASSLVGASYEQYF. In DNA, the CDR3 is TGCGCCAGCAGCTTGGTCGGGGCCTCCTACGAGCAGTACTTC.

The V gene is TRBV28, the J gene TRBJ2-7, with 8 bases fitting TRBD1. Germline CDR1 reads MDHEN; CDR2 reads SYDVKM. Germline trimming cut 5 bases from V and 0 bases from J; bases unmatched to any gene: 9. The CDR3 totals 16 residues. The CDR3 sequence is CASSPRRDRSSYEQYF. The DNA for the CDR3 is TGTGCCAGCAGTCCTCGGCGGGACAGGAGCTCCTACGAGCAGTACTTC.